The present T cell receptor (beta chain) was sequenced within a study of blood T cell repertoires in COVID-19. Sequenced by immunoSEQ multiplex PCR; TCRdb stores in-frame clones only, minus some. The table includes some 170,000 clones, roughly 89% detected once. Sequencing input: peripheral blood. The TCR sequence derives from a woman aged 60 to 75 who had recovered from COVID-19.

The CDR3 DNA reads TGTGCCAGCAGTTTAAACCCCTCGGTGGGCTACACCTTC. It encodes CASSLNPSVGYTF. J is TRBJ1-2 and V is TRBV28, with unresolved D. The V end lost 2 bases, the J end lost 8 bases, and 12 bases lay between the germline ends. Germline V gives CDR1 MDHEN, CDR2 SYDVKM. The CDR3 consists of 13 residues.